Below are 9 T cell receptor beta chains sequenced from a single sample in a study of tumor-infiltrating lymphocytes in primary liver carcinoma listed by TCRdb under 2017. Total RNA and DNA were co-extracted from about 19-30 mg of bulk tissue with the AllPrep DNA/RNA mini kit, without cell sorting. The sample was run on an Illumina HiSeq 2500. Starting from roughly 500 ng total RNA, TCRbeta-specific cDNA was produced by reverse transcription with a constant-region primer and ProtoScript II reverse transcriptase. The TCRbeta libraries were prepared through three rounds of nested multiplex PCR following a slightly modified ARM-PCR procedure. Multiplex TRBV1-TRBV30 forward primers and a Cbeta reverse primer were used in the first two PCR rounds, each of which was run for roughly 9 cycles. TCRdb handled the public reads itself, with Q25 trimming in fastp and clone calling in MiXCR, and kept productive beta chains. For every CDR3 protein sequence, its rows merge into one entry that carries the most common genes and DNA. In all, the sample holds over 95,000 distinct CDR3 sequences, and around two thirds of those were seen once. Approximately 10% of the sample is taken by the ten largest.

The source material was liver tumor tissue from sampling region 5. The cell subset or site tag for this specimen amounts to: tumor region T5, tumor centre. Source of these receptors: a woman aged 55-75 years with primary liver carcinoma and hepatitis B virus infection.

This clonotype was seen a few times. The CDR3 region has the DNA TGTGCCAGTAAAGGACTAGCGGGAGGTGAGCAGTTCTTC. Its protein product is CASKGLAGGEQFF. This rearrangement joins TRBV19 to TRBJ2-1, with 14 bases lining up with TRBD2. The CDR3 sequence is 13 residues long. With 7 bases clipped from V and 9 bases from J, the junction kept 2 bases outside the gene matches. Germline assignment: CDR1 LNHDA and CDR2 SQIVND (reference sequence).

Concerning this clonotype itself: This clone may be a read error of a much larger clone one base away. The chain has TRBV28 and TRBJ2-7; 11 bases fit TRBD2. This CDR3 contains 19 residues. V lost 5 bases, J lost 3 bases, and 18 bases stayed unmatched. Germline V gene sequence: CDR1 MDHEN, CDR2 SYDVKM. The CDR3 loop is CASSTRQEVAGGDVYEQYF. CDR3 coding DNA: TGTGCCAGCAGTACCCGACAGGAAGTAGCGGGAGGGGATGTCTACGAGCAGTACTTC.

On this clonotype itself: One junction end disagrees with the germline gene, perhaps due to a read error. This sequence joins TRBV20-1 and TRBJ2-3; D remains unclear. The V gene's germline CDR1 is DFQATT and CDR2 SNEGSKA (reference sequence). The CDR3 sequence is 14 residues long. The CDR3 spells CIARDPNLRDTQYF. CDR3 sequence (DNA): TGCATTGCTAGAGATCCCAACCTAAGAGATACGCAGTATTTT.

This clonotype was found a few times. The chain couples TRBV11-2 to TRBJ2-7; 11 bases align to TRBD2. Germline lookup yields CDR1 SGHAT and CDR2 FQNNGV. The V segment lost 1 base and the J segment 0 bases; nucleotides outside the gene matches: 8. This CDR3 has 18 residues. The CDR3 DNA follows: TGTGCCAGCAGCTTAGGTCTTGGTAGCGGGAGGGGCTCCTACGAGCAGTACTTC. Residues: CASSLGLGSGRGSYEQYF.

Turning to this clonotype: One end of the junction does not line up with germline, which may come from a read error. V usage is TRBV7-9 and J usage is TRBJ2-7; D may match TRBD1 or TRBD2 (5 bases each). This CDR3 has 14 residues. Germline V lookup: CDR1 SEHNR, CDR2 FQNEAQ (reference sequence). The CDR3 loop is CASSSTGAGYEEYF. The CDR3 DNA reads TGTGCCAGCAGCTCCACCGGGGCAGGTTACGAGGAGTACTTC. Using reference TRBV7-9 and TRBJ2-7 for the parts outside the CDR3, the full variable domain is DTGVSQNPRHKITKRGQNVTFRCDPISEHNRLYWYRQTLGQGPEFLTYFQNEAQLEKSRLLSDRFSAERPKGSFSTLEIQRTEQGDSAMYLCASSSTGAGYEEYFGPGTRLTVT.

Worth noting for this clonotype: This sequence may be a read error, since a much larger clone differs from it by one base. J is TRBJ2-7 and V is TRBV28; D is perhaps TRBD1 (6 bases). From germline, CDR1 is MDHEN and CDR2 SYDVKM. The CDR3 consists of 12 residues. CDR3 amino acids: CTSSQGSYEQYF. The CDR3 DNA follows: TGTACCAGCAGTCAGGGGTCCTACGAGCAGTACTTC.

Notes on this clonotype: At one end the junction does not follow the germline gene, possibly because of a read error. V gene TRBV6-1 combines with J gene TRBJ2-1; a weak D match, TRBD2 (5 bases). Germline values: CDR1 MNHNS, CDR2 SASEGT. The CDR3 is 14 residues long. CDR3 amino acids: CTSRAVDSYNEQFF. The CDR3 region has the DNA TGTACCAGCAGAGCGGTGGACTCCTACAATGAGCAGTTCTTC.

The chain links TRBV11-2 to TRBJ1-2; 7 bases map to TRBD1. The length of the CDR3 is 15 residues. In germline, CDR1 is SGHAT, CDR2 FQNNGV. The junction had 13 bases not matched to a gene; V was cut back by 10 bases and J by 2 bases. The CDR3 nucleotides read TGTGCCATCAGTTTAGACACAGGGGCCAACTATGGCTACACCTTC. Its protein product is CAISLDTGANYGYTF.

With regard to this clonotype: Compared with germline, one end of the junction differs, possibly owing to a read error. The V and J genes are TRBV29-1 and TRBJ2-1; D might be TRBD1 (6 bases). From germline, CDR1 is SQVTM and CDR2 ANQGSEA. The CDR3 covers 14 residues. The CDR3 DNA is TGCAGCGTTTCACGATCACAGGGAGAATATGAGCAGTTCTTT. This codes for CSVSRSQGEYEQFF.